This T cell receptor (beta chain) stems from a study of cytomegalovirus exposure and HLA in healthy donors. Per the germline V gene, CDR1 is SGHDN and CDR2 is FVKESK. There are 11 residues in the CDR3. Trimming pared 1 base from V and 9 bases from J, leaving 7 bases between. Study-wide points: Excluded: some indistinguishable V segments such as TRBV6-2 and TRBV6-3. Later work found most CMV-associated TCR beta chains apparently HLA-restricted. Earlier analysis yielded a pattern in which most TCR beta V segments were productive about 90% or about 30% of the time. In a later analysis, TCR association rates varied by HLA locus: DRB1 most, HLA-C fewest.

The primer mix had 60 Vbeta and 13 Jbeta primers. TCRdb's table, derived via immunoSEQ multiplex PCR, lists solely in-frame clones and lacks some. Seen here are 200,000 to 250,000 clones, around 85% observed once, and the top ten hold roughly 1.3%. Concerning this clone: Its antigen is unidentified.

Sequences were obtained from PBMCs. V and J are TRBV14 and TRBJ2-7; TRBD1 might be the D (6 bases). The receptor's source is a human donor in good health. The CDR3 DNA follows: TGTGCCAGCAGCCAAGGGACAGCGCAGTACTTC. Translation: CASSQGTAQYF.